The 27 T cell receptor beta chains listed next were all sequenced from one sample in a study of cytomegalovirus exposure and HLA in healthy donors (dated by TCRdb to 2015 to 2018). The library was prepared using the immunoSEQ multiplex PCR assay. For the multiplex PCR, a mixture combining 60 forward primers for TCR Vbeta segments and 13 reverse primers for TCR Jbeta segments was used. In its TCRdb copy, this immuneACCESS table keeps in-frame sequences only and misses some clones. Where compared with another copy, unresolved V genes explain less than half of these, and the others have no known cause. This sample is represented by tens of thousands of clones; 74% of them were singletons. 6.3% of the sample comes from the top ten. The sample taken for sequencing was PBMCs. The source is a man aged 25-45 years in good health and CMV-seronegative.

With respect to this clone: Different DNA sequences within this sample yield the same CDR3. The chain carries TRBV19 and TRBJ1-5; D uncertain. CDR3 length equals 15 residues. V lost 6 bases and J 3 bases, leaving 15 bases between the germline ends. Germline CDR1 reads LNHDA; CDR2 reads SQIVND (reference sequence). The CDR3 loop is CASSPIVADNQPQHF. DNA for the CDR3: TGTGCCAGTAGCCCCATCGTGGCAGACAATCAGCCCCAGCATTTT.

V and J are TRBV5-8 and TRBJ1-1; D remains unclear. The CDR3 extends over 15 amino acids. Germline V gene lookup returns CDR1 SGHTS and CDR2 YDEGEE. Trimming shortened V by 3 bases and J by 4 bases, and 16 bases separated the two germline ends. The DNA of the CDR3 is TGTGCCAGCAGCTGGACGGGAATAAAGAGCACTGAAGCTTTCTTT. Protein: CASSWTGIKSTEAFF.

This chain connects TRBV5-1 to TRBJ1-2; possible D gene TRBD1, 6 bases. Trimming stripped 2 bases from V and 5 bases from J, with 13 bases between. From germline, CDR1 is SGHRS and CDR2 YFSETQ. The CDR3 loop spans 14 amino acids. For the CDR3, the DNA is TGCGCCAGCAGCTTCCTACAGGGAAATTATGGCTACACCTTC. Protein product: CASSFLQGNYGYTF.

This clone was counted a single time. The rearrangement joins TRBV28 to TRBJ1-1; D is possibly TRBD1 (5 bases). Germline-derived CDR1 and CDR2 are MDHEN and SYDVKM. Trimming shortened V by 3 bases and J by 6 bases, and 14 bases separated the two germline ends. The CDR3 is made up of 14 amino acids. CDR3 DNA: TGTGCCAGCAGTTTCCGGGGGATGGGTCCTGAAGCTTTCTTT. Translation: CASSFRGMGPEAFF. Full variable domain (rest looked up from reference TRBV28 and TRBJ1-1): DVKVTQSSRYLVKRTGEKVFLECVQDMDHENMFWYRQDPGLGLRLIYFSYDVKMKEKGDIPEGYSVSREKKERFSLILESASTNQTSMYLCASSFRGMGPEAFFGQGTRLTVV.

The V and J genes are TRBV27 and TRBJ2-7; TRBD1 agrees at 11 bases. Trimming removed 2 bases from V and 4 bases from J; junction bases left unmatched: 7. The CDR3 consists of 16 residues. Germline-derived CDR1 and CDR2 are MNHEY and SMNVEV (reference sequence). In DNA form, the CDR3 reads TGTGCCAGCAGTTTAGGGACAGGGGGTTTGTTTTACGAGCAGTACTTC. As protein: CASSLGTGGLFYEQYF.

The rearrangement uses TRBV19 and TRBJ1-2; D call uncertain. Germline V lookup: CDR1 LNHDA, CDR2 SQIVND (reference sequence). Trimming left V 2 bases short and J 0 bases short, with 10 bases between. The CDR3 totals 15 residues. The CDR3 DNA sequence: TGTGCCAGTAGTATACAGGTATCAGCTAACTATGGCTACACCTTC. Translated, it gives CASSIQVSANYGYTF.

This clone was seen a handful of times. This chain links TRBV4-1 with TRBJ2-4; D not resolved. The CDR3 covers 14 residues. The germline V gene encodes CDR1 MGHRA and CDR2 YSYEKL. Deletions cut 1 base from V and 8 bases from J, with 12 bases between. As DNA, the CDR3 is TGCGCCAGCAGCCAAGTCGGTCGCGGAGACATTCAGTACTTC. Encoded protein: CASSQVGRGDIQYF.

The J gene is TRBJ2-7, the V gene TRBV27, with 7 bases fitting TRBD2. In germline, CDR1 is MNHEY, CDR2 SMNVEV (reference sequence). The J segment lost 6 bases and the V segment lost 4 bases, leaving 0 bases of the junction unmatched. CDR3 size: 11 residues. The CDR3 here is CASSSGGEQYF. For the CDR3, the DNA is TGTGCCAGCAGTTCGGGGGGCGAGCAGTACTTC.

The V and J genes are TRBV4-2 and TRBJ2-5; D is uncertain. V lost 4 bases to trimming and J lost 5 bases, with 11 bases between them. Looked up from germline, CDR1 is LGHNA and CDR2 is YNFKEQ. The CDR3 has 13 residues. The CDR3 loop is CASSRTGGETQYF. The CDR3, as DNA: TGTGCCAGCAGCCGTACGGGTGGGGAGACCCAGTACTTC.

The J gene is TRBJ1-5, the V gene TRBV28, with D possibly TRBD1 on 6 matching bases. The CDR3 spans 15 residues. The germline V gene has CDR1 MDHEN and CDR2 SYDVKM. V shed 8 bases and J shed 4 bases, with 18 bases lying between them. The CDR3 protein is CASGTQGSWNQPQHF. DNA for the CDR3: TGTGCCAGCGGAACCCAGGGGTCTTGGAATCAGCCCCAGCATTTT.

This clone was counted only a few times. This chain joins TRBV5-4 and TRBJ2-1; 11 positions match TRBD1. With V trimmed by 4 bases and J by 8 bases, 14 bases remained unmatched. Germline V gives CDR1 SGHNT, CDR2 YYREEE (reference sequence). This CDR3 is built from 17 residues. In DNA form, the CDR3 reads TGTGCCAGCAGCCATGAGCCCGGGACAGGGGGATCCCATGAGCAGTTCTTC. Its translation: CASSHEPGTGGSHEQFF.

The chain combines TRBV29-1 with TRBJ2-3, with 11 bases identical to TRBD2. CDR3 length equals 15 residues. Looked up from germline, CDR1 is SQVTM and CDR2 is ANQGSEA. DNA for the CDR3: TGCAGTCTCCGGGCTAGCGGGGGGTTCACAGATACGCAGTATTTT. Protein product: CSLRASGGFTDTQYF.

The gene calls are TRBV28 and TRBJ2-3, with D perhaps TRBD1 (5 bases). CDR1 is MDHEN, CDR2 SYDVKM, per germline. Trimming cost V 2 bases and J 2 bases, with 8 bases left between them. The CDR3 consists of 14 residues. The CDR3 here is CASSLQTATDTQYF. Written as DNA, the CDR3 is TGTGCCAGCAGTTTACAGACAGCCACAGATACGCAGTATTTT.

The genes are TRBV10-2 and TRBJ1-1; TRBD1 agrees at 11 bases. Germline V lookup: CDR1 WSHSY, CDR2 SAAADI. V was clipped by 6 bases and J by 5 bases; unmatched bases: 2. There are 13 residues in the CDR3. The DNA of the CDR3 is TGCGCCAGCAGAGGACAGGGGGCAACTGAAGCTTTCTTT. This translates into CASRGQGATEAFF.

In the case of this clone: Germline and junction disagree at one end, which may indicate a read error. The chain employs TRBV29-1 and TRBJ1-2; D unresolved. The CDR3 extends over 15 amino acids. The germline gives CDR1 SQVTM, CDR2 ANQGSEA. The CDR3 DNA reads as TGCAGCGTCCACCGCCCGGGAAACTTTAACTATGGCTACCCCTTC. Translated: CSVHRPGNFNYGYPF.

This clone was detected only once. V gene TRBV7-2 combines with J gene TRBJ1-1, with 8 bases that match TRBD1. Germline CDR1 and CDR2: SGHTA and FQGNSA. The V and J ends lost 5 bases and 1 base, in that order; junction bases with no gene match: 6. The CDR3 is 15 residues long. The CDR3 DNA reads as TGTGCCAGCAGCGTAGAAACAGGGGGGAACACTGAAGCTTTCTTT. Translated, it gives CASSVETGGNTEAFF.

This chain links TRBV15 with TRBJ1-5; D possibly corresponds to TRBD1 (5 bases). With 0 bases removed from V and 5 bases from J, the gap between germline ends came to 17 bases. The CDR3 runs 17 residues. Germline CDR1 and CDR2: LNHNV and YYDKDF (reference sequence). The CDR3, as DNA: TGTGCCACCAGCAGAGATCTCCTTCGACAGTTCCATCAGCCCCAGCATTTT. It encodes CATSRDLLRQFHQPQHF.

The V call is TRBV7-9, the J call TRBJ1-3, with 7 positions matching TRBD1. Losses at the gene ends were 5 bases for V and 0 bases for J; bases not matched to a gene: 7. The germline V gene encodes CDR1 SEHNR and CDR2 FQNEAQ (reference sequence). The CDR3 spans 16 residues. The CDR3 nucleotides are TGTGCCAGCAGCCCCCCCGGGACAGCCTCTGGAAACACCATATATTTT. It yields the protein CASSPPGTASGNTIYF.

The chain combines TRBV28 with TRBJ2-7, with D possibly being TRBD2 (5 bases). The germline gives CDR1 MDHEN, CDR2 SYDVKM. The CDR3 is 17 amino acids. Trimming left V 3 bases short and J 0 bases short, with 18 bases between. CDR3 protein: CASSLGRAGRSSYEQYF. The CDR3 DNA follows: TGTGCCAGCAGTTTGGGTCGTGCGGGTCGAAGCTCCTACGAGCAGTACTTC.

This sequence joins TRBV5-8 and TRBJ2-7; 9 bases match TRBD1. Germline CDR1 SGHTS, CDR2 YDEGEE. Trimming removed 3 bases from V and 3 bases from J; junction bases left unmatched: 4. The CDR3 length is 14 residues. As DNA, the CDR3 is TGTGCCAGCAGCTCAACAGGGGGCCGCTACGAGCAGTACTTC. It codes for CASSSTGGRYEQYF.

The gene calls are TRBV2 and TRBJ2-2; 8 nucleotides agree with TRBD1. Germline trimming cut 6 bases from V and 3 bases from J; bases unmatched to any gene: 0. The CDR3 runs 13 residues. Looked up from germline, CDR1 is SNHLY and CDR2 is FYNNEI. The CDR3 loop is CASRQGDTGELFF. The CDR3 DNA reads as TGTGCCAGCAGACAGGGGGACACCGGGGAGCTGTTTTTT.

The V gene is TRBV5-6, the J gene TRBJ1-4, with a tentative D call TRBD1 (6 bases). The CDR3 runs 15 residues. Germline CDR1 SGHDT, CDR2 YYEEEE. Trimming pared 0 bases from V and 3 bases from J, leaving 9 bases between. CDR3 region: CASSLVDSPNEKLFF. CDR3 bases: TGTGCCAGCAGCTTGGTGGACAGCCCTAATGAAAAACTGTTTTTT. The whole variable domain, remainder taken from reference TRBV5-6 and TRBJ1-4, is DAGVTQSPTHLIKTRGQQVTLRCSPKSGHDTVSWYQQALGQGPQFIFQYYEEEERQRGNFPDRFSGHQFPNYSSELNVNALLLGDSALYLCASSLVDSPNEKLFFGSGTQLSVL.

This chain joins TRBV25-1 and TRBJ1-2; D call uncertain. The V end lost 3 bases, the J end lost 6 bases, and 14 bases lay between the germline ends. The CDR3 contains 14 residues. The germline gives CDR1 MGHDK, CDR2 SYGVNS. The CDR3: CASSDPGRLNGYTF. CDR3 bases: TGTGCCAGCAGTGATCCCGGCAGGCTTAATGGCTACACCTTC.

This clone was counted once. The V and J genes are TRBV2 and TRBJ2-5; weak D call: TRBD2 (6 bases). The J call may be mistaken, given a closer DNA end match to TRBJ2-7. There are 15 residues in the CDR3. CDR1 and CDR2 from the germline V gene are SNHLY and FYNNEI. The CDR3 DNA follows: TGTGCCAGCAGTACCCCAACAGCGGGTAGCTACGAGCAGTACTTC. Translated: CASSTPTAGSYEQYF.

A single count supports this clone. The chain employs TRBV4-2 and TRBJ2-1; 10 bases map to TRBD2. CDR1 LGHNA and CDR2 YNFKEQ come from the germline V gene. The length of the CDR3 is 14 residues. Unmatched junction bases numbered 4, after V lost 2 bases and J lost 9 bases. The CDR3 loop reads CASSQKEREGEQFF. In nucleotides, the CDR3 is TGTGCCAGCAGCCAAAAGGAGCGGGAGGGTGAGCAGTTCTTC.

This rearrangement joins TRBV27 to TRBJ2-7; 9 bases fit TRBD1. CDR3 length: 16 amino acids. The V segment lost 5 bases and the J segment 4 bases; nucleotides outside the gene matches: 12. CDR1 and CDR2 from the germline V gene are MNHEY and SMNVEV (reference sequence). Written as DNA, the CDR3 is TGTGCCAGCAGTGTCAAACCGGGACAGGGACTGTACGAGCAGTACTTC. It yields the protein CASSVKPGQGLYEQYF.

This rearrangement joins TRBV27 to TRBJ1-1; TRBD1 matches 10 bases. V was pared by 5 bases and J by 4 bases, with 7 bases of the junction left unmatched. This CDR3 contains 15 residues. Germline CDR1 MNHEY, CDR2 SMNVEV (reference sequence). The CDR3: CASSPRTGGFTEAFF. As DNA, the CDR3 is TGTGCCAGCAGTCCTCGGACAGGGGGATTCACTGAAGCTTTCTTT.